Listed here are 4 T cell receptor beta chains from one sample, sequenced in a study of blood T cell repertoires in COVID-19. Repertoires were generated with immunoSEQ multiplex PCR, while TCRdb's copy carries only in-frame clones and drops some. The data hold roughly 58,000 clones, with about 75% observed a single time. The material sequenced was PBMCs or T cells enriched from blood (not recorded which). These receptors were obtained from a woman between 55 and 75 years old who had been exposed to COVID-19.

This chain connects TRBV5-4 to TRBJ2-7; 7 bases line up with TRBD2. CDR1 is SGHNT and CDR2 is YYREEE in the germline V gene (reference sequence). The V gene end was trimmed by 0 bases and the J gene end by 4 bases; junction bases not matched to a gene: 7. This CDR3 spans 15 amino acids. CDR3 DNA sequence: TGTGCCAGCAGCTTGGGGGGGGGAGTCCGGTACGAGCAGTACTTC. Its translation is CASSLGGGVRYEQYF.

The chain carries TRBV19 and TRBJ1-5; possibly TRBD1 for D (6 bases). The germline CDR1 and CDR2 sequences are LNHDA and SQIVND (reference sequence). The germline V and J ends were trimmed by 7 bases and 3 bases, with 13 bases remaining between them. This CDR3 spans 14 amino acids. CDR3 sequence reads: CASKIQGINQPQHF. CDR3 in DNA: TGTGCCAGTAAAATACAGGGAATCAATCAGCCCCAGCATTTT. Full variable domain (missing parts from reference TRBV19 and TRBJ1-5): DGGITQSPKYLFRKEGQNVTLSCEQNLNHDAMYWYRQDPGQGLRLIYYSQIVNDFQKGDIAEGYSVSREKKESFPLTVTSAQKNPTAFYLCASKIQGINQPQHFGDGTRLSIL.

J is TRBJ1-2 and V is TRBV28; D unclear. Germline loops: CDR1 MDHEN, CDR2 SYDVKM. This CDR3 is 11 amino acids long. V lost 8 bases and J 7 bases, leaving 11 bases between the germline ends. CDR3 coding DNA: TGTGCCAGCTATGAGTCAGGTGGCTACACCTTC. Translated, it gives CASYESGGYTF.

This chain links TRBV5-1 with TRBJ2-2, with unresolved D. The CDR3 contains 15 residues. Per germline, CDR1 SGHRS and CDR2 YFSETQ. V lost 6 bases and J lost 4, with 16 bases in between. CDR3 in DNA: TGCGCCAGCACCAACTGGGTGGCAGGCACCGGGGAGCTGTTTTTT. This gives the protein CASTNWVAGTGELFF.